The clone carrying this TCR beta chain was seen only once. The sort gate was single viable CD3+CD4+CD8-CD45RO+ cells for memory CD4+ T cells. Sequencing used immunoSEQ multiplex PCR; TCRdb keeps in-frame clones, though not all of them. The profile shows some 50,000 clones, around 76% of them singletons. This specimen belongs to a study of memory CD4+ T cells and cytomegalovirus serostatus. CDR3 length equals 15 residues. V was cut by 7 bases and J by 4 bases, with 17 bases left in between. Germline CDR1 MNHNY, CDR2 SVGAGI (reference sequence). The V and J genes are TRBV6-6 and TRBJ1-5; perhaps TRBD1 as D (6 bases). This sequence was found in an adult in good health and CMV-seropositive. The sample taken for sequencing was memory CD4+ T cells from blood. The CDR3 bases are TGTGCCAGCACCTCAAGGGGGGCTTGGAATCAGCCCCAGCATTTT. It yields the protein CASTSRGAWNQPQHF.